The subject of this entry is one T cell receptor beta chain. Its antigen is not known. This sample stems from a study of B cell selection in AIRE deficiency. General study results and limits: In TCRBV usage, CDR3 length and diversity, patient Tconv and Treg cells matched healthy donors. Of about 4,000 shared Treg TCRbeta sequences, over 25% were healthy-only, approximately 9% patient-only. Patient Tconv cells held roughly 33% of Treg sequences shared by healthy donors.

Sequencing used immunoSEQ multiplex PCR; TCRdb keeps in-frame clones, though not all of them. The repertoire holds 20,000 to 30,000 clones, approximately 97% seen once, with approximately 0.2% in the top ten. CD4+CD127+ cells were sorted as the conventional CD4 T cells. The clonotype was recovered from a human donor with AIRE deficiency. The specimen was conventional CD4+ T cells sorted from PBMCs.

CDR3 loop: CATGLYRHYNEQFF. The CDR3 DNA is TGTGCCACGGGTTTGTATCGCCATTACAATGAGCAGTTCTTC. This sequence joins TRBV28 and TRBJ2-1; D is undetermined. V gave up 10 bases and J gave up 4 bases, with 17 bases separating them. Looked up from germline, CDR1 is MDHEN and CDR2 is SYDVKM. The CDR3 contains 14 residues.